A single sample is the source of the 5 T cell receptor beta chains below, sequenced in a study of blood T cell repertoires in COVID-19. This table comes from immunoSEQ multiplex PCR, and its TCRdb copy is limited to in-frame clones, with some not included. The sample records 120,000 or so clones, around 89% being singletons. Sequencing input: peripheral blood. These receptors came from a human donor in a cohort sampled during active COVID-19.

The J gene is TRBJ2-1, the V gene TRBV29-1; TRBD2 is a possible D gene (6 bases). Trimming removed 5 bases from V and 0 bases from J, with 20 bases in between. This CDR3 region has 17 residues. Germline V lookup: CDR1 SQVTM, CDR2 ANQGSEA. The chain's CDR3 is CSVLPHLAELSYNEQFF. The CDR3 DNA is TGCAGCGTTTTACCACACTTAGCGGAACTCTCCTACAATGAGCAGTTCTTC.

The chain couples TRBV11-2 to TRBJ2-7, with D possibly matching TRBD2 (6 bases). The CDR3 is made up of 17 amino acids. Trimming took 1 base from V and 0 from J, leaving 16 bases between them. Germline CDR1 is SGHAT and CDR2 is FQNNGV. CDR3 loop: CASSLVGSGASSYEQYF. CDR3 bases: TGTGCCAGCAGCTTAGTTGGTAGCGGTGCCTCCTCCTACGAGCAGTACTTC.

The chain employs TRBV18 and TRBJ2-5, with D possibly TRBD1 on 6 matching bases. CDR3 length: 16 residues. Trimming left V 0 bases short and J 4 bases short, with 15 bases between. Germline V gene sequence: CDR1 KGHSH, CDR2 LQKENI. CDR3 residues: CASSPPSRDKGETQYF. For the CDR3, the DNA is TGTGCCAGCTCACCACCGTCTAGGGACAAGGGAGAGACCCAGTACTTC.

The rearrangement links TRBV4-1 to TRBJ1-1, with 12 bases matching TRBD1. The length of the CDR3 is 18 residues. Germline CDR1 MGHRA, CDR2 YSYEKL. The V segment lost 4 bases and the J segment 0 bases; nucleotides outside the gene matches: 9. The CDR3 nucleotides are TGCGCCAGCAGCCCGTTCTCCGGGACAGGGGGCATGAACACTGAAGCTTTCTTT. Translated, it gives CASSPFSGTGGMNTEAFF.

The rearrangement links TRBV5-1 to TRBJ2-1; TRBD2 aligns across 12 bases. Trimming took 0 bases from V and 7 from J; bases not matched to a gene: 11. CDR3 length: 18 residues. Germline V gene sequence: CDR1 SGHRS, CDR2 YFSETQ. The CDR3 loop is CASSLEASGRGGLNEQFF. The CDR3 DNA follows: TGCGCCAGCAGCTTGGAGGCTAGCGGGAGGGGTGGGTTGAATGAGCAGTTCTTC.